The sequence of this T cell receptor (beta chain) was determined in a study of cytomegalovirus exposure and HLA in healthy donors. Study in general: In an early release, HLA-typed donors contributed 90 million or so unique TCR sequences.

Germline-derived CDR1 and CDR2 are MGHDK and SYGVNS. Trimming shortened V by 9 bases and J by 4 bases, and 21 bases separated the two germline ends. The CDR3 extends over 15 amino acids. General study results and limits: Accurate prediction of most subjects' HLA-A and HLA-B alleles from TCR beta sequences was reported. Among CMV-associated TCR beta chains, most appeared HLA-restricted in a later analysis.

PCR was performed using 60 Vbeta and 13 Jbeta primers. The repertoire was sequenced with immunoSEQ multiplex PCR; TCRdb's copy has only in-frame clones and lacks some. This table holds roughly 110,000 clones, approximately 73% found once. This clone was seen ten or more times. The antigen remains unidentified. The specimen was PBMCs. This chain uses TRBV25-1 with TRBJ1-2, with a weak D call TRBD1 (6 bases). This TCR was sampled from a young man in good health and CMV-seronegative. The chain's CDR3 is CASSGGAGGSYGYTF. CDR3 bases: TGTGCCAGTTCCGGGGGGGCGGGTGGGAGCTATGGCTACACCTTC.